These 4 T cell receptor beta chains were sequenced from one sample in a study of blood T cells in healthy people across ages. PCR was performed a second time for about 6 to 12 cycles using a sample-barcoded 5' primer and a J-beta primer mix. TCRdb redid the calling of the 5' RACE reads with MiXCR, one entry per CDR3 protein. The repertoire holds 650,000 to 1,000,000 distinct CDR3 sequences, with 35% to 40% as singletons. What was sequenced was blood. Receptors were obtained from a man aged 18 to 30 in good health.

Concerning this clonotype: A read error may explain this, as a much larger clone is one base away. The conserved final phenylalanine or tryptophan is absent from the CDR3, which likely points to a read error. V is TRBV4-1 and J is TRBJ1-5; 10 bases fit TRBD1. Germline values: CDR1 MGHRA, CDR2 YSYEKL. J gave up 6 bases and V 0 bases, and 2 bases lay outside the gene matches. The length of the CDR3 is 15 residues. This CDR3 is CASSQDGTGVQPQHL. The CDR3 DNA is TGCGCCAGCAGCCAAGATGGGACAGGGGTTCAGCCCCAGCATCTT.

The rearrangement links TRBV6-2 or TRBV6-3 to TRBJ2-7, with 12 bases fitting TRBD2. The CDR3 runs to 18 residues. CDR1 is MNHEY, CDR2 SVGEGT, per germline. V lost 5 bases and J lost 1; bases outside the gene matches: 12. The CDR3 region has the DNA TGTGCCAGCAGTGGGTGGACTAGCGGGGCCGATGGGTCCTACGAGCAGTACTTC. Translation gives CASSGWTSGADGSYEQYF.

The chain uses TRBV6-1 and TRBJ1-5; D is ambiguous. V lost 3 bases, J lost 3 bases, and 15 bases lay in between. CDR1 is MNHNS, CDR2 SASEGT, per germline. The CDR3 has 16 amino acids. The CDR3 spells CASSERELINNQPQHF. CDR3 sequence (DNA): TGTGCCAGCAGTGAGCGAGAGTTAATAAACAATCAGCCCCAGCATTTT.

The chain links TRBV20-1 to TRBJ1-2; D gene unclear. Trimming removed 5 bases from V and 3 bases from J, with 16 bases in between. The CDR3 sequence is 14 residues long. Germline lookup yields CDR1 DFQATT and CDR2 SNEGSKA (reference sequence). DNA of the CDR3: TGCAGTGCTGCCACTTCGCCCGGCGACTATGGCTACACCTTC. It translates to CSAATSPGDYGYTF.